This T cell receptor (beta chain) stems from a study of blood T cell repertoires in COVID-19. Overall study context: From the United States, Italy and Spain came samples of acute and convalescent COVID-19. PBMCs, B-cell-depleted T cells, or T cells provided the cDNA or gDNA that made up the material.

The germline gives CDR1 SGHNT, CDR2 YYREEE (reference sequence). The germline V and J ends were trimmed by 0 bases and 0 bases, with 10 bases remaining between them. The CDR3 covers 16 residues. Original handling: By means of reference gene primer amplification, nucleated cell counts were estimated. This table comes from immunoSEQ multiplex PCR, and its TCRdb copy is limited to in-frame clones, with some not included. That table supplies the V and J calls and clone size; D and trimming were determined from the DNA. This sample carries under 10,000 clones, about 90% of them seen once, and the ten largest clones take around 4.2%.

This receptor was taken from a woman aged 45-60 years with active COVID-19. The sequencing sample was made of peripheral blood. This sequence joins TRBV5-4 and TRBJ2-1; the D is unclear. Written as DNA, the CDR3 is TGTGCCAGCAGCTTGGATTCTATCTTCTCCTACAATGAGCAGTTCTTC. Translation gives CASSLDSIFSYNEQFF.